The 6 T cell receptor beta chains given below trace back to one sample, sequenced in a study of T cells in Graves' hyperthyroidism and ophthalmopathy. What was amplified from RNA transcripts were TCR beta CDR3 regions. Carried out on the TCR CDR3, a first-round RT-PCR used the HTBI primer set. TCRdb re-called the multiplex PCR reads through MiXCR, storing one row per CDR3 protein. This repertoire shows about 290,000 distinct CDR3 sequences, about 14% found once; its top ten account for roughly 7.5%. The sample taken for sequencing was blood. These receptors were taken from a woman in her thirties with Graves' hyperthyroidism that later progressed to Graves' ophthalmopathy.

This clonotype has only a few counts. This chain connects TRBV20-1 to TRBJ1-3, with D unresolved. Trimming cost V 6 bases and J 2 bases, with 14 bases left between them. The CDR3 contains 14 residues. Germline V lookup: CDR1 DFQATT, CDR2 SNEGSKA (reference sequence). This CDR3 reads CSASKTGTGNTIYF. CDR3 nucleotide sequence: TGCAGTGCCTCCAAGACCGGAACTGGAAACACCATATATTTT.

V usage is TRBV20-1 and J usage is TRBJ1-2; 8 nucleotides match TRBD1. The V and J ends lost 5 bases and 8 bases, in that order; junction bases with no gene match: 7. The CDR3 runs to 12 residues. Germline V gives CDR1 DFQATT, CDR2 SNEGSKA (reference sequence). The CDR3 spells CSAFSGGWGYTF. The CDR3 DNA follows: TGCAGTGCTTTTTCAGGGGGCTGGGGCTACACCTTC.

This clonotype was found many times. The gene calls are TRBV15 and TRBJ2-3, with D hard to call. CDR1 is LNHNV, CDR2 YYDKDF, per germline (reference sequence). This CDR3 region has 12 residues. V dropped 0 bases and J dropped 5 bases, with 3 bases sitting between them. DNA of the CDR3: TGTGCCACCAGCAGAGACGGAGATACGCAGTATTTT. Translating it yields CATSRDGDTQYF.

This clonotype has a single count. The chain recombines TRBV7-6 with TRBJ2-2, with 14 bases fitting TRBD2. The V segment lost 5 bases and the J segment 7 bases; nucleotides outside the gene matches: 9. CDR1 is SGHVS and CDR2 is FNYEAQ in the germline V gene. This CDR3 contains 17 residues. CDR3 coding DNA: TGTGCCAGCAGCCCCAAGACTAGCGGGAGGGCAGTCGGGGAGCTGTTTTTT. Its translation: CASSPKTSGRAVGELFF.

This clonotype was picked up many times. The CDR3 loop is CASSLRFGSNWSLHF. The DNA for the CDR3 is TGTGCCAGCAGTTTAAGGTTCGGCAGCAATTGGTCGCTCCACTTT. This chain connects TRBV27 to TRBJ1-6; D is ambiguous. The CDR3 spans 15 residues. Germline CDR1 and CDR2: MNHEY and SMNVEV (reference sequence). Trimming stripped 2 bases from V and 16 bases from J, with 21 bases between.

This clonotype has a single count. The CDR3 nucleotides read TGCGCCAGCAGCTTGCTCAGTCAGGGAGAGTACCAAGAGACCCAGTACTTC. This codes for CASSLLSQGEYQETQYF. The chain combines TRBV5-1 with TRBJ2-5; D may correspond to TRBD1 or TRBD2 (5 bases each). Germline V lookup: CDR1 SGHRS, CDR2 YFSETQ. The CDR3 has 17 amino acids. The V end was cut by 1 base, the J end by 0 bases, with 16 bases between. Together with reference TRBV5-1 and TRBJ2-5, the CDR3 gives the full variable domain: KAGVTQTPRYLIKTRGQQVTLSCSPISGHRSVSWYQQTPGQGLQFLFEYFSETQRNKGNFPGRFSGRQFSNSRSEMNVSTLELGDSALYLCASSLLSQGEYQETQYFGPGTRLLVL.